Reported below is one TCR beta chain. This specimen belongs to a study of blood T cell repertoires in COVID-19. The data were produced by immunoSEQ multiplex PCR, yet TCRdb's version contains in-frame clones alone and is incomplete. Among about 520,000 clones listed, around 85% were seen once. J gave up 6 bases and V 0 bases, and 9 bases lay outside the gene matches. The CDR3 is 16 residues long. The germline CDR1 and CDR2 sequences are SGHTA and FQGNSA. Material for sequencing was peripheral blood. The TCR was taken from a human donor in a cohort sampled during active COVID-19. The chain combines TRBV7-2 with TRBJ2-3; 7 bases are a match to TRBD2. CDR3 protein: CASSLARLAAPDTQYF. CDR3 in DNA: TGTGCCAGCAGCTTAGCTCGGCTAGCGGCTCCGGATACGCAGTATTTT.